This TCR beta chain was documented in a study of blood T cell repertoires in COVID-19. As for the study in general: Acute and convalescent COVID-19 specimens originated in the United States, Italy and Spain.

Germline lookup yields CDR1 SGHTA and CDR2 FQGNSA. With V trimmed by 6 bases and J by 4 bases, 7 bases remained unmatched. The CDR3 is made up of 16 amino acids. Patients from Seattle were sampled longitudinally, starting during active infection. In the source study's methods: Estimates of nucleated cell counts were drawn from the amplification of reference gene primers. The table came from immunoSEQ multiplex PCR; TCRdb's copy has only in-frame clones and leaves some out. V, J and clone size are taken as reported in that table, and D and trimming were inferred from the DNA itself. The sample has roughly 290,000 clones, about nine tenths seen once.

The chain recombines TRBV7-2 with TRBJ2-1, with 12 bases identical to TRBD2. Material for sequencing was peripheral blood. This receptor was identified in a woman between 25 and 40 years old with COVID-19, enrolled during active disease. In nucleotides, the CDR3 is TGTGCCAGCAGTTTGACTAGCGGGGGAAGGTACAATGAGCAGTTCTTC. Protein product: CASSLTSGGRYNEQFF.